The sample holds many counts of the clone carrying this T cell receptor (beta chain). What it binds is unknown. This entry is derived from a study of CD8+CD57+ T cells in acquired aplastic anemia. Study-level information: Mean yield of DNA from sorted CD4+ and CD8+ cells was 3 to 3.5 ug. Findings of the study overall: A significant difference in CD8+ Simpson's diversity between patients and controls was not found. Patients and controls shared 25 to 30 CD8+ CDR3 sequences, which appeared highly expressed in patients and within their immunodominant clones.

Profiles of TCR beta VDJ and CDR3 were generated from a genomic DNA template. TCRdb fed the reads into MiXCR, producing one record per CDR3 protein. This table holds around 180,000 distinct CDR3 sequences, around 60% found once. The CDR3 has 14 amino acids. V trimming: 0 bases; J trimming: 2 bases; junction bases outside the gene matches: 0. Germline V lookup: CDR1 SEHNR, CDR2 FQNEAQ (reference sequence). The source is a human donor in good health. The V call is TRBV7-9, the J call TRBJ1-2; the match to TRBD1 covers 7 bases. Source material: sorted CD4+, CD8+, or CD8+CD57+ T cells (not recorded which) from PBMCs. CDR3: CASSLADRNYGYTF. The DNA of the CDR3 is TGTGCCAGCAGCTTAGCGGACAGGAACTATGGCTACACCTTC.